These 26 T cell receptor beta chains were all obtained from the same sample, sequenced in a study of shared clonotypes between healthy human individuals. The table came from immunoSEQ multiplex PCR; TCRdb's copy has only in-frame clones and leaves some out. Of over 950,000 clones detected, roughly 80% appear once; the ten largest clones hold 0.89%. Sequencing was carried out using memory CD4+ T cells from PBMCs. Documented subset: CD45RA-negative fraction. All receptors come from a man between 18 and 35 years old in good health. Some clones in this sample may be carry-over from other donors' samples.

The chain is built from TRBV12-5 and TRBJ2-5, with D unclear. CDR1 is LGHNT and CDR2 is FRNRAP in the germline V gene. Trimming cost V 4 bases and J 2 bases, with 8 bases left between them. CDR3 size: 13 residues. The chain's CDR3 is CASGSGGQETQYF. The CDR3 DNA follows: TGTGCTAGTGGTTCGGGTGGGCAAGAGACCCAGTACTTC.

Concerning this clone itself: One junction end disagrees with the germline gene, perhaps due to a read error. The rearrangement uses TRBV18 and TRBJ1-4, with a tentative D call TRBD1 (5 bases). In germline, CDR1 is KGHSH, CDR2 LQKENI. The CDR3 has 14 amino acids. CDR3: CASSPIGGNEKLFF. The DNA for the CDR3 is TGTGCCAGTTCACCTATTGGGGGGAATGAAAAACTGTTTTTT.

The chain employs TRBV7-8 and TRBJ2-5; D unclear. Trimming removed 4 bases at V and 3 bases at J, with 9 bases between. There are 13 residues in the CDR3. Germline V CDR1 and CDR2: SGHVS, FQNEAQ. CDR3 DNA sequence: TGTGCCAGCAGCTACGGTGCGGAAGAGACCCAGTACTTC. Translated, it gives CASSYGAEETQYF.

In its sample, this clone was seen once. This chain links TRBV6-1 with TRBJ2-7, with 8 nucleotides matching TRBD1. The germline CDR1 and CDR2 sequences are MNHNS and SASEGT. The V segment lost 6 bases and the J segment 3 bases; nucleotides outside the gene matches: 7. This CDR3 has 14 residues. DNA of the CDR3: TGTGCCAGCAGCGTCACAGGGGGGTACTACGAGCAGTACTTC. As protein: CASSVTGGYYEQYF.

This chain joins TRBV7-8 and TRBJ2-5; a weak D match, TRBD1 (6 bases). From germline, CDR1 is SGHVS and CDR2 FQNEAQ. V lost 6 bases to trimming and J lost 3 bases, with 8 bases between them. This CDR3 is 12 amino acids long. This CDR3 reads CASRRQEETQYF. For the CDR3, the DNA is TGTGCCAGCAGGAGACAGGAAGAGACCCAGTACTTC.

J is TRBJ1-1 and V is TRBV28, with D perhaps TRBD1 (5 bases). Germline lookup yields CDR1 MDHEN and CDR2 SYDVKM. Trimming left V 6 bases short and J 0 bases short, with 11 bases between. The CDR3 is 14 amino acids. The DNA for the CDR3 is TGTGCCAGCAGGCGGGGACCGATGAACACTGAAGCTTTCTTT. Its protein product is CASRRGPMNTEAFF.

This clone has a single count. This CDR3 is CASSRERGLGNTIYF. The CDR3 region has the DNA TGCGCCAGCAGCCGGGAGAGGGGGTTGGGAAACACCATATATTTT. This sequence joins TRBV4-1 and TRBJ1-3; possible D gene TRBD1, 6 bases. CDR1 is MGHRA, CDR2 YSYEKL, per germline. This CDR3 region has 15 residues. Trimming removed 4 bases at V and 4 bases at J, with 14 bases between.

The chain uses TRBV11-2 and TRBJ2-5; the D gene is possibly TRBD2 (5 bases). Germline loops: CDR1 SGHAT, CDR2 FQNNGV. The CDR3 is 12 amino acids. V dropped 5 bases and J dropped 7 bases, with 11 bases sitting between them. CDR3 sequence: CASSGLRGTQYF. As DNA, the CDR3 is TGTGCCAGCAGCGGGCTACGGGGGACCCAGTACTTC.

This clone appeared a single time. The chain uses TRBV5-1 and TRBJ2-5, with 9 bases matching TRBD1. Trimming took 4 bases from V and 4 from J; bases not matched to a gene: 5. Germline V gene sequence: CDR1 SGHRS, CDR2 YFSETQ. The CDR3 is made up of 14 amino acids. CDR3 protein: CASSIGQGRETQYF. Written as DNA, the CDR3 is TGCGCCAGCAGCATAGGACAGGGGCGAGAGACCCAGTACTTC.

This clone occurred many times. Different DNA sequences within this sample yield the same CDR3. The chain carries TRBV19 and TRBJ1-5; D is perhaps TRBD1 (5 bases). V was trimmed by 6 bases and J by 0 bases, leaving 15 bases between them. Germline V gene lookup returns CDR1 LNHDA and CDR2 SQIVND (reference sequence). The CDR3 is 16 amino acids. DNA of the CDR3: TGTGCCAGTAGGGCGACGGGACCCCATAGCAATCAGCCCCAGCATTTT. This codes for CASRATGPHSNQPQHF.

V is TRBV11-2 and J is TRBJ1-2; tentatively, D is TRBD1 (6 bases). CDR3 length: 15 residues. V was shortened by 4 bases and J by 4 bases, with 16 bases between the two germline ends. Germline V gene data show CDR1 as SGHAT and CDR2 as FQNNGV. Here the CDR3 DNA reads TGTGCCAGCAGCTCCGGGGGCAGGGGAAGCTATGGCTACACCTTC. This translates into CASSSGGRGSYGYTF.

This clone appeared a few times. The chain recombines TRBV28 with TRBJ2-7, with unresolved D. The V end was cut by 10 bases, the J end by 3 bases, with 19 bases between. There are 14 residues in the CDR3. The V gene's germline CDR1 is MDHEN and CDR2 SYDVKM. The CDR3 spells CATHLPGYDYEQYF. The CDR3 region has the DNA TGTGCCACCCACCTTCCCGGGTATGACTACGAGCAGTACTTC.

V is TRBV2 and J is TRBJ1-4, with TRBD1 as a possible D gene (6 bases). In germline, CDR1 is SNHLY, CDR2 FYNNEI. CDR3 length: 15 amino acids. V lost 1 base, J lost 5 bases, and 11 bases lay in between. The CDR3 DNA reads TGTGCCAGCAGTGAAGAGGGGGGTGAGAATGAAAAACTGTTTTTT. It codes for CASSEEGGENEKLFF.

Written as DNA, the CDR3 is TGTGCCAGCAGCCAATGGGGTGAGGACCAGCCCCAGCATTTT. It is translated as CASSQWGEDQPQHF. The chain joins TRBV4-2 to TRBJ1-5; D gene unclear. The V end was cut by 2 bases, the J end by 7 bases, with 12 bases between. Germline CDR1 LGHNA, CDR2 YNFKEQ. This CDR3 region has 14 residues.

This chain links TRBV6-1 with TRBJ2-3; 10 nucleotides agree with TRBD1. Germline CDR1 and CDR2: MNHNS and SASEGT. J gave up 5 bases and V 2 bases, and 7 bases lay outside the gene matches. The CDR3 runs 16 residues. CDR3 nucleotides: TGTGCCAGCAGTGAATGGGGACAGGGGAGAGGAGATACGCAGTATTTT. It codes for CASSEWGQGRGDTQYF.

The chain is built from TRBV29-1 and TRBJ1-3; D gene unclear. This CDR3 has 14 amino acids. Germline loops: CDR1 SQVTM, CDR2 ANQGSEA. Trimming took 6 bases from V and 0 from J, leaving 12 bases between them. The CDR3 sequence is CSVERRPSGNTIYF. The CDR3 DNA follows: TGCAGCGTGGAGAGACGGCCCTCTGGAAACACCATATATTTT.

The chain joins TRBV5-1 to TRBJ1-3; TRBD1 aligns across 7 bases. The CDR3 contains 15 residues. Germline V gene lookup returns CDR1 SGHRS and CDR2 YFSETQ. V lost 2 bases and J lost 4; bases outside the gene matches: 6. CDR3 loop: CASSFKTGNGNTIYF. The CDR3 DNA is TGCGCCAGCAGCTTCAAGACAGGGAACGGAAACACCATATATTTT. Full variable domain (rest looked up from reference TRBV5-1 and TRBJ1-3): KAGVTQTPRYLIKTRGQQVTLSCSPISGHRSVSWYQQTPGQGLQFLFEYFSETQRNKGNFPGRFSGRQFSNSRSEMNVSTLELGDSALYLCASSFKTGNGNTIYFGEGSWLTVV.

The chain uses TRBV11-2 and TRBJ2-4, with 12 bases aligning to TRBD2. CDR1 SGHAT and CDR2 FQNNGV come from the germline V gene. This CDR3 has 15 amino acids. After removal of 5 bases from V and 9 bases from J, the junction contained 8 bases not matched to a gene. The CDR3 DNA sequence: TGTGCCAGCAGCCCCCGACTAGCGGGAGACAGCATTCAGTACTTC. It is translated as CASSPRLAGDSIQYF.

J is TRBJ2-7 and V is TRBV5-1; D unclear. Germline-derived CDR1 and CDR2 are SGHRS and YFSETQ. V gave up 0 bases and J gave up 0 bases, with 7 bases separating them. This CDR3 is built from 14 residues. Here the CDR3 reads CASSLGRDSYEQYF. CDR3 in DNA: TGCGCCAGCAGCTTGGGCCGAGACTCCTACGAGCAGTACTTC.

The chain is built from TRBV7-9 and TRBJ2-5, with TRBD1 identical over 7 bases. CDR3 length: 15 residues. V lost 4 bases to trimming and J lost 8 bases; unmatched junction nucleotides: 13. Per the germline V gene, CDR1 is SEHNR and CDR2 is FQNEAQ (reference sequence). The CDR3 is CASSSFFRGSGTQYF. In DNA form, the CDR3 reads TGTGCCAGCAGCTCATTTTTCAGGGGGAGCGGAACCCAGTACTTC.

The chain carries TRBV2 and TRBJ2-1; perhaps TRBD1 as D (5 bases). Trimming removed 6 bases at V and 5 bases at J, with 11 bases between. CDR3 length: 13 amino acids. Germline CDR1 is SNHLY and CDR2 is FYNNEI. The CDR3 here is CASSVGLHNEQFF. DNA of the CDR3: TGTGCCAGCAGCGTGGGGCTCCACAATGAGCAGTTCTTC.

This chain uses TRBV9 with TRBJ2-3; a weak D match, TRBD2 (5 bases). The germline V gene encodes CDR1 SGDLS and CDR2 YYNGEE. V was pared by 0 bases and J by 10 bases, with 18 bases between. The CDR3 length is 15 residues. Here the CDR3 reads CASSVEAVGSLAQYF. The CDR3 DNA reads TGTGCCAGCAGCGTAGAGGCGGTGGGGAGTCTGGCGCAGTATTTT.

V usage is TRBV7-9 and J usage is TRBJ1-1; 8 nucleotides agree with TRBD1. CDR1 SEHNR and CDR2 FQNEAQ come from the germline V gene (reference sequence). The V segment lost 5 bases and the J segment 0 bases; nucleotides outside the gene matches: 5. CDR3 size: 15 residues. The CDR3 is CASSKRTGLNTEAFF. In DNA, the CDR3 is TGTGCCAGCAGCAAACGGACAGGGCTGAACACTGAAGCTTTCTTT.

This chain joins TRBV19 and TRBJ1-5, with D uncertain. This CDR3 contains 15 residues. Germline lookup yields CDR1 LNHDA and CDR2 SQIVND (reference sequence). Trimming removed 1 base at V and 1 base at J, with 8 bases between. CDR3 nucleotide sequence: TGTGCCAGTAGTATAGGAGGCCAGAGCAATCAGCCCCAGCATTTT. It specifies CASSIGGQSNQPQHF.

Comment on this clone: Other DNA sequences of this sample code for an identical CDR3. The chain recombines TRBV7-2 with TRBJ2-2, with D possibly matching TRBD1 (5 bases). Germline V lookup: CDR1 SGHTA, CDR2 FQGNSA. Trimming left V 3 bases short and J 2 bases short, with 7 bases between. The CDR3 has 14 residues. The CDR3 loop reads CASSLGLNTGELFF. CDR3 DNA: TGTGCCAGCAGCTTGGGGCTAAACACCGGGGAGCTGTTTTTT.

In its sample, this clone was seen a few times. The chain combines TRBV2 with TRBJ1-2; perhaps TRBD1 as D (6 bases). The CDR3 is 11 amino acids. The germline V and J ends were trimmed by 10 bases and 3 bases, with 9 bases remaining between them. CDR1 and CDR2 (germline): SNHLY, FYNNEI. This CDR3 reads CATTGHYGYTF. The CDR3 nucleotides read TGTGCCACCACAGGGCACTATGGCTACACCTTC.